The entry below gives a single T cell receptor (beta chain) sequence along with its context. Its antigen is not known. TCRdb keeps only in-frame clones here, not all; method: immunoSEQ multiplex PCR. The repertoire has around 52,000 clones, more than 80% of them found once; the top ten carry 3.1%. This record comes from a study of OX40 agonist ivuxolimab in advanced cancers. Findings of the study overall: The CD4+ and CD8+ T cells in the blood had expanded clonally by week 6 at 0.1 to 3.0 mg/kg.

This CDR3 spans 15 amino acids. The junction had 9 bases not matched to a gene; V was cut back by 6 bases and J by 5 bases. Germline assignment: CDR1 MNHNS and CDR2 SASEGT. This material consisted of CD4+ or CD8+ T cells sorted from blood, taken in a trial of the OX40 agonist ivuxolimab. This TCR came from an adult with an advanced solid tumor such as melanoma, head and neck, liver or kidney cancer. The chain couples TRBV6-1 to TRBJ1-5, with TRBD1 matching 8 bases. The CDR3 DNA is TGTGCCAGCAGCCAAATGGACAGGGTGCATCAGCCCCAGCATTTT. This translates into CASSQMDRVHQPQHF.